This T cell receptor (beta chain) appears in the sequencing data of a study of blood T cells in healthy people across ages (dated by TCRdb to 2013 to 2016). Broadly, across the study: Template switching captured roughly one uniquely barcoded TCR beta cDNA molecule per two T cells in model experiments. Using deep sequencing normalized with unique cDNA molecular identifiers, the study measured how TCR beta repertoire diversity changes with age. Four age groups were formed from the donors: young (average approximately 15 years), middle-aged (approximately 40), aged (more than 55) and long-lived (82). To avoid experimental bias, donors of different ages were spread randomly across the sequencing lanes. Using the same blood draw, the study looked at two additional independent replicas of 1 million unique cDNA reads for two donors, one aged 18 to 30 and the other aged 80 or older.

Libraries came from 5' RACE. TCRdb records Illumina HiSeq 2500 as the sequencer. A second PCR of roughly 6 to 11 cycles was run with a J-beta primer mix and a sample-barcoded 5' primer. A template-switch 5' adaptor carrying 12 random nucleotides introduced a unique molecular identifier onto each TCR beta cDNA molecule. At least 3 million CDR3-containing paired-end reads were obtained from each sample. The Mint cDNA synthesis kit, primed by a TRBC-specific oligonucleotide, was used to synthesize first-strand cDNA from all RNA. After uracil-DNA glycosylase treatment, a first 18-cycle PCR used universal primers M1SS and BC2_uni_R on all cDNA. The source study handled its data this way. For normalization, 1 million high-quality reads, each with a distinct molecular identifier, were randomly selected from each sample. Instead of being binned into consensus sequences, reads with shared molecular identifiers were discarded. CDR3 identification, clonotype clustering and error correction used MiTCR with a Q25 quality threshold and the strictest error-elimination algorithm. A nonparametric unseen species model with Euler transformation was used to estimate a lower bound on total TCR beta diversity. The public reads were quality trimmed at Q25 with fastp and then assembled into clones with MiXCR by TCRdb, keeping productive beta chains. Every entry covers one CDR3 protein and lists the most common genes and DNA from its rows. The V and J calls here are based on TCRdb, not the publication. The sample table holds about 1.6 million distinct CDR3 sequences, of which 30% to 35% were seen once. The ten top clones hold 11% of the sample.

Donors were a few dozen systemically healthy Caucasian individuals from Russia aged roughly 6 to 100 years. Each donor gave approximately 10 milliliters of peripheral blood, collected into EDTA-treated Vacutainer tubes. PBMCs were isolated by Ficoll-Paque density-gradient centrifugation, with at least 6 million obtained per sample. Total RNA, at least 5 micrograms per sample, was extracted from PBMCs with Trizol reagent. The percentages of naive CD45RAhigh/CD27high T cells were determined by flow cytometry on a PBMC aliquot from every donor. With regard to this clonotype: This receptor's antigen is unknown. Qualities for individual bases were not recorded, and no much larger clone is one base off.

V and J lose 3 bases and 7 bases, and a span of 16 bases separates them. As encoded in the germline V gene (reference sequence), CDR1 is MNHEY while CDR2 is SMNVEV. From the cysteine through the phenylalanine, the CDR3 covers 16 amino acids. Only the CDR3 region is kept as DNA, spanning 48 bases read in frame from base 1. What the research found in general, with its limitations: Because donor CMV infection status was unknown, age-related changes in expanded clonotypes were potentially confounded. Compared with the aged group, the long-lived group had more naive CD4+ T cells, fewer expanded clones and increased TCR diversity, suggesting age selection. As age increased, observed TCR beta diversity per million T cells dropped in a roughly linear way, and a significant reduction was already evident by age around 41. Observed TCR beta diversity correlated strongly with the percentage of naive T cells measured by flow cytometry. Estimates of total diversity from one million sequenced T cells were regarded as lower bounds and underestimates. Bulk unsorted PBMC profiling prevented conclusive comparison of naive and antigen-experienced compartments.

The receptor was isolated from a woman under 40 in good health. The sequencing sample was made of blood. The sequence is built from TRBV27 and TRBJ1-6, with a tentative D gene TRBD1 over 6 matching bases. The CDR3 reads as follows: CASSFARQGINSPLHF. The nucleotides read TGTGCCAGCAGTTTCGCCCGCCAGGGGATAAATTCACCCCTCCACTTT.